This T cell receptor (beta chain) derives from a study of radiotherapy plus CTLA-4 blockade in lung cancer. The table came from immunoSEQ multiplex PCR; TCRdb's copy has only in-frame clones and leaves some out. Of about 45,000 clones in the sample, 60% to 80% were seen once. Enrolled patients, whose metastatic non-small-cell lung cancer was chemo-refractory, received focal radiation plus CTLA-4 blockade with ipilimumab. The V gene's germline CDR1 is LNHNV and CDR2 YYDKDF (reference sequence). This CDR3 has 14 amino acids. Unmatched junction bases numbered 6, after V lost 3 bases and J lost 6 bases. V and J are TRBV15 and TRBJ1-2; 8 bases are a match to TRBD1. This TCR was sampled from a human donor with non-small cell lung cancer who had stable disease on radiotherapy plus ipilimumab. The specimen comprised peripheral blood, sampled from a patient treated with radiotherapy plus ipilimumab. CDR3 DNA: TGTGCCACCAGCAGCCCACAGGGGGATAATGGCTACACCTTC. As protein: CATSSPQGDNGYTF.